This is a list of T cell receptor beta chains from one sample in a study of blood T cell repertoires in COVID-19. TCRdb's table, derived via immunoSEQ multiplex PCR, lists solely in-frame clones and lacks some. There are about 250,000 clones in the sample; roughly 86% occur only once, and approximately 1.5% lies in the top ten. Sequences were obtained from peripheral blood. These receptor sequences come from a woman aged 60 to 75 who had recovered from COVID-19. Each CDR3 is given with its conserved first and last residue. Fields, in order: clone size, J gene, V gene, D gene, CDR3 DNA, CDR3 protein. D genes are given only for firm matches. Size is omitted from some rows. Given values are once, few, many or a class for expanded clones.

. | TRBJ2-4 | TRBV2 | TRBD1 | TGTGCCAGCACCCCTGACAGGGGAATAGCCAAAAACATTCAGTACTTC | CASTPDRGIAKNIQYF
. | TRBJ1-5 | TRBV9 | TRBD1 | TGTGCCAGCAGCCGCGGAGAGGGGACAGGGGGTCAGCCCCAGCATTTT | CASSRGEGTGGQPQHF
. | TRBJ2-3 | TRBV13 | . | TGTGCCAGCAGCTTAGGGGCGGGGCCTACAGATACGCAGTATTTT | CASSLGAGPTDTQYF
. | TRBJ2-1 | TRBV18 | . | TGTGCCAGCTCACCACCGGGCGGGTCTTCCTACAATGAGCAGTTCTTC | CASSPPGGSSYNEQFF
. | TRBJ1-5 | TRBV19 | TRBD1 | TGTGCCAGTAGTATAGATTGGCAGGGGGCAGGTCAGCCCCAGCATTTT | CASSIDWQGAGQPQHF
. | TRBJ2-7 | TRBV5-1 | TRBD1 | TGCGCCAGCAGCCAGGACAGGATGCAATCCTACGAGCAGTACTTC | CASSQDRMQSYEQYF
. | TRBJ1-4 | TRBV28 | TRBD1 | TGTGCCAGCAGGGTGGACAGGGGCCCTGAAAAACTGTTTTTT | CASRVDRGPEKLFF
. | TRBJ1-1 | TRBV3-1/TRBV3-2 | . | TGTGCCAGCAGCCAGGCCCGAGGCACTGAAGCTTTCTTT | CASSQARGTEAFF
many | TRBJ1-1 | TRBV2 | . | TGTGCCAGCAGTGACCAGGGGAACACTGAAGCTTTCTTT | CASSDQGNTEAFF
. | TRBJ2-7 | TRBV5-1 | . | TGCGCCAGCAGCTTGGCCCCTAGGGAGTACGAGCAGTACTTC | CASSLAPREYEQYF
once | TRBJ1-1 | TRBV5-4 | . | TGTGCCAGCAGCCCTGTCCCGGGGACTGAAGCTTTCTTT | CASSPVPGTEAFF
. | TRBJ2-5 | TRBV7-2 | TRBD1 | TGTGCCAGCAGCCCGGGACAGGGGGCGAGGGGGGGAGAGACCCAGTACTTC | CASSPGQGARGGETQYF
. | TRBJ1-2 | TRBV9 | . | TGTGCCAGCAGCCCCCCCAGGGACACCTTC | CASSPPRDTF
. | TRBJ1-5 | TRBV4-3 | . | TGCGCCAGCAGCCAAGATAGGGGCCAGGGCTGGCAGCCCCAGCATTTT | CASSQDRGQGWQPQHF
. | TRBJ1-4 | TRBV3-1/TRBV3-2 | . | TGTGCCAGCAGCCTCCACGGGACAACTAATGAAAAACTGTTTTTT | CASSLHGTTNEKLFF
once | TRBJ2-7 | TRBV15 | . | TGTGCCACCAGCAACCCGGAGGGGCCAGGGAAGTACTTC | CATSNPEGPGKYF
. | TRBJ1-4 | TRBV7-2 | TRBD1 | TGTGCCAGCAGCTCGGGACAGCCAGCAACTAATGAAAAACTGTTTTTT | CASSSGQPATNEKLFF
. | TRBJ1-6 | TRBV19 | . | TGTGCCAGTAGTATTTCAGGACAAATTTTCTATAATTCACCCCTCCACTTT | CASSISGQIFYNSPLHF
. | TRBJ1-1 | TRBV19 | . | TGTGCCAGTAGTATTAGGGCCGGGGGGCACACTGAAGCTTTCTTT | CASSIRAGGHTEAFF
. | TRBJ2-2 | TRBV28 | . | TGTGCCAGCAGTATACAGGGTGGGGACACCGGGGAGCTGTTTTTT | CASSIQGGDTGELFF
. | TRBJ2-7 | TRBV5-8 | . | TGTGCCAGCAGTGGCCTTCACACAGGTTTCTCGCGTGCCGAGCAGTACTTC | CASSGLHTGFSRAEQYF
. | TRBJ2-7 | TRBV25-1 | . | TGTGCCACCAGACAGGTCTACGAGCAGTACTTC | CATRQVYEQYF
. | TRBJ1-5 | TRBV6-5 | TRBD1 | TGTGCCAGCAGGAGTACAGGGGGATATCAGCCCCAGCATTTT | CASRSTGGYQPQHF
. | TRBJ1-2 | TRBV7-9 | . | TGTGCCAGCAGCTTTTTAGTGAGTTCCGATGGCTACACCTTC | CASSFLVSSDGYTF
. | TRBJ2-7 | TRBV20-1 | TRBD1 | TGCAGTGCTAGTGACAGGGTAGCTTCCTACGAGCAGTACTTC | CSASDRVASYEQYF
. | TRBJ2-7 | TRBV28 | . | TGTGCCAGCAGCGGGGGATCGATAAGCTCCTACGAGCAGTACTTC | CASSGGSISSYEQYF
. | TRBJ1-4 | TRBV7-2 | . | TGTGCCAGCAGCTTAGCAGGGAGCGAAAAACTGTTTTTT | CASSLAGSEKLFF
. | TRBJ2-7 | TRBV28 | TRBD1 | TGTGCCAGCCTCCGGACAGGGTATTCCTACGAGCAGTACTTC | CASLRTGYSYEQYF
. | TRBJ1-1 | TRBV5-1 | . | TGCGCCAGCAGCTCCGCCGCGGGGGCGATGAACACTGAAGCTTTCTTT | CASSSAAGAMNTEAFF
. | TRBJ1-3 | TRBV11-2 | TRBD1 | TGTGCCAGCAGCTCCCGGGACAGGGGGCCACCTGGAAACACCATATATTTT | CASSSRDRGPPGNTIYF
. | TRBJ1-4 | TRBV2 | . | TGTGCCAGCATAAGGGGTCTTAATGAAAAACTGTTTTTT | CASIRGLNEKLFF
once | TRBJ1-6 | TRBV9 | . | TGTGCCAGCAGCGTTTCACAGGGAAGGGGTGGGGTGCCTTCACCCCTCCACTTT | CASSVSQGRGGVPSPLHF
. | TRBJ1-1 | TRBV11-1 | TRBD1 | TGTGCCAGCAGCTCACCCTCAGGGGGGATGAACACTGAAGCTTTCTTT | CASSSPSGGMNTEAFF
. | TRBJ1-1 | TRBV3-1/TRBV3-2 | . | TGTGCCAGCAGCCGGTTGGGACAGAACACTGAAGCTTTCTTT | CASSRLGQNTEAFF
. | TRBJ2-3 | TRBV11-2 | . | TGTGCCAGCAGCTTAGATAGGGTTACTAGAGGACCCACAGATACGCAGTATTTT | CASSLDRVTRGPTDTQYF
. | TRBJ2-7 | TRBV13 | TRBD1 | TGTGCCAGCAGCTTAGGCCTGGCGGGACAGGGTAACGAGCAGTACTTC | CASSLGLAGQGNEQYF
few | TRBJ2-5 | TRBV7-8 | . | TGTGCCAGCAGGCACCGGGAACAGGGTTTCGAGACCCAGTACTTC | CASRHREQGFETQYF
. | TRBJ2-5 | TRBV27 | . | TGTGCCAGCAGTTCTCCGCAAGAGACCCAGTACTTC | CASSSPQETQYF
. | TRBJ2-2 | TRBV5-4 | . | TGTGCCAGCAGCCCTCCGATTGGGGCCGGGGGGGAGCTGTTTTTT | CASSPPIGAGGELFF
. | TRBJ1-2 | TRBV4-3 | TRBD1 | TGCGCCAGCAGCCAAGAGAGGAACAGGGGCGGCCCCTATGGCTACACCTTC | CASSQERNRGGPYGYTF
. | TRBJ1-1 | TRBV5-4 | TRBD1 | TGTGCCAGCAGCCCTGAACAGGGGATAAGGAACACTGAAGCTTTCTTT | CASSPEQGIRNTEAFF
. | TRBJ2-5 | TRBV27 | . | TGTGCCAGCAGTTTCAGGGGGAGGGAGACCCAGTACTTC | CASSFRGRETQYF
. | TRBJ1-5 | TRBV19 | TRBD1 | TGTGCCAGTAGTGCGGACAGGGGCAATCAGCCCCAGCATTTT | CASSADRGNQPQHF
. | TRBJ2-7 | TRBV5-1 | . | TGCGCCAGCAGCTTGGAGCCTAGCTCCTACGAGCAGTACTTC | CASSLEPSSYEQYF
. | TRBJ2-6 | TRBV5-1 | . | TGCGCCAGCAGCCTACAGCCCTCTGGGGCCAACGTCCTGACTTTC | CASSLQPSGANVLTF
. | TRBJ1-2 | TRBV28 | . | TGTGCCAGCAGTTTACCCGGGACTCCTATTTGGTATGGCTACACCTTC | CASSLPGTPIWYGYTF
. | TRBJ1-3 | TRBV5-1 | . | TGCGCCAGCAGCTTTGGCCTTCTCTCTGGAAACACCATATATTTT | CASSFGLLSGNTIYF
. | TRBJ1-5 | TRBV4-1 | TRBD1 | TGCGCCAGCAGCCAACCGGACAGGGAAGATCAGCCCCAGCATTTT | CASSQPDREDQPQHF